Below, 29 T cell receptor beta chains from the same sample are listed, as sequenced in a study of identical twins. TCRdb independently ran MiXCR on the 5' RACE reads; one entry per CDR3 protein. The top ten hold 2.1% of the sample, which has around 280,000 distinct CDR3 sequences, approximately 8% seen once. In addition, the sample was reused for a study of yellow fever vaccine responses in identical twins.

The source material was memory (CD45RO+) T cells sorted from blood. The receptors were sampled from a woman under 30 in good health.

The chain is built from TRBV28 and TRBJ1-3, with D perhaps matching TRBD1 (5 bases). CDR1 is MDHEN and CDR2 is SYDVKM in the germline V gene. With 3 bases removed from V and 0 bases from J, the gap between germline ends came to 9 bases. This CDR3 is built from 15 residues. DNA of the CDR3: TGTGCCAGCAGTTTGGGACGGAACTCTGGAAACACCATATATTTT. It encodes CASSLGRNSGNTIYF.

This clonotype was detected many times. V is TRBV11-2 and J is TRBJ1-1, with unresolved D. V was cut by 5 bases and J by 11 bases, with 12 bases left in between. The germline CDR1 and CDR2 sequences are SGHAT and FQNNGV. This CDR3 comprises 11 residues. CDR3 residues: CASSLGGTAFF. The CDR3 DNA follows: TGTGCCAGCAGCCTGGGAGGTACCGCTTTCTTT.

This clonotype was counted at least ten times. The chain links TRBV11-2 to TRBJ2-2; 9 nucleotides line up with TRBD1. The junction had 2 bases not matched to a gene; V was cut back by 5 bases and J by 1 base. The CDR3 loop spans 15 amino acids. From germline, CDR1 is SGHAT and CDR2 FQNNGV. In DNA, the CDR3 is TGTGCCAGCAGCCGGACAGGGGTGAACACCGGGGAGCTGTTTTTT. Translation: CASSRTGVNTGELFF.

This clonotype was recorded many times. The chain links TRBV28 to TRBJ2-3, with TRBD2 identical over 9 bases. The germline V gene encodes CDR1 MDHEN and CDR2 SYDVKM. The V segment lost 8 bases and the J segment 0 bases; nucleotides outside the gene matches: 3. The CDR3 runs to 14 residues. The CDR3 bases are TGTGCCAGCCGCCTAGCGGGGAGCACAGATACGCAGTATTTT. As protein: CASRLAGSTDTQYF.

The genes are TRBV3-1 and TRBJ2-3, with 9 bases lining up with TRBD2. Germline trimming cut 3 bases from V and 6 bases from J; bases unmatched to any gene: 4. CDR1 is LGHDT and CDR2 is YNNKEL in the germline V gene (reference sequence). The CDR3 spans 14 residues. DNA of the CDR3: TGTGCCAGCAGCCAGGCGGGGGGGGCGGATACGCAGTATTTT. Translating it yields CASSQAGGADTQYF.

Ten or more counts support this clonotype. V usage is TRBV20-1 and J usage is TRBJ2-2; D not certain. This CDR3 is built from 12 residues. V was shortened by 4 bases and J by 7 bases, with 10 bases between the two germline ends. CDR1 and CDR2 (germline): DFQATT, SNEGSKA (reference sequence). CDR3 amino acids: CSAKEPYGELFF. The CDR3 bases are TGCAGTGCTAAGGAGCCTTACGGGGAGCTGTTTTTT.

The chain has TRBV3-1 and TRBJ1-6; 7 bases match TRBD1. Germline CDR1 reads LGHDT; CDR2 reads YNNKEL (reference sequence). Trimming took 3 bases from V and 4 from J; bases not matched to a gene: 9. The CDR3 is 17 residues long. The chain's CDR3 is CASSHTGTAAYNSPLHF. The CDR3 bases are TGTGCCAGCAGCCACACCGGGACAGCGGCTTATAATTCACCCCTCCACTTT.

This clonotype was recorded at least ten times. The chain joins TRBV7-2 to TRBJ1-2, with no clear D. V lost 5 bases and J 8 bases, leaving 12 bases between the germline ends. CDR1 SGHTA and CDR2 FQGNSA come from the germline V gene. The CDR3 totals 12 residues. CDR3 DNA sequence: TGTGCCAGCAGCCCCGGGTCTTGGGGCTACACCTTC. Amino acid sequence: CASSPGSWGYTF. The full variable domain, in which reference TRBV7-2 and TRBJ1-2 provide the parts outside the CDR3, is GAGVSQSPSNKVTEKGKDVELRCDPISGHTALYWYRQSLGQGLEFLIYFQGNSAPDKSGLPSDRFSAERTGGSVSTLTIQRTQQEDSAVYLCASSPGSWGYTFGSGTRLTVV.

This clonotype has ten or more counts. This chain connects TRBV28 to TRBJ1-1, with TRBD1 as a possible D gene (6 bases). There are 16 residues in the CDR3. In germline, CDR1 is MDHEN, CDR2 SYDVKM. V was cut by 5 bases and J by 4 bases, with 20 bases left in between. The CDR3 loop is CASSPATGARGTEAFF. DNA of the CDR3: TGTGCCAGCAGTCCCGCGACAGGCGCGCGGGGCACTGAAGCTTTCTTT.

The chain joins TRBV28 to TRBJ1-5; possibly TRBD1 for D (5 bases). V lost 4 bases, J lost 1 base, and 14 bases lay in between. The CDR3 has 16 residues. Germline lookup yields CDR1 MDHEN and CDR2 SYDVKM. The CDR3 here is CASSYPAWTSNQPQHF. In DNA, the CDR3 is TGTGCCAGCAGTTACCCGGCATGGACAAGCAATCAGCCCCAGCATTTT.

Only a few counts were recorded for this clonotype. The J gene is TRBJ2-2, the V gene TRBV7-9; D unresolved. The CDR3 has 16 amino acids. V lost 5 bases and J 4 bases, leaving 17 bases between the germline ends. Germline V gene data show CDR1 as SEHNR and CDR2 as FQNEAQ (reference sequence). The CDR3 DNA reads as TGTGCCAGCAGCCTTAACCCCTGGGCAGGCACCGGGGAGCTGTTTTTT. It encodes CASSLNPWAGTGELFF.

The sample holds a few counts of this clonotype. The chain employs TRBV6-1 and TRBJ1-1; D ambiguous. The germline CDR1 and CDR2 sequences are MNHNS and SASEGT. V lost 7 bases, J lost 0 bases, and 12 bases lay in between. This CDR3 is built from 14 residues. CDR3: CASTVSGLNTEAFF. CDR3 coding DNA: TGTGCCAGCACAGTCTCGGGATTGAACACTGAAGCTTTCTTT.

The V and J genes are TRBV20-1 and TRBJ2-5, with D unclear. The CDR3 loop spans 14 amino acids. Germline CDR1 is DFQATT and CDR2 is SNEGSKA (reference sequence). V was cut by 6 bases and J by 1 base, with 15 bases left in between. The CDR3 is CSAVGHRGQETQYF. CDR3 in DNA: TGCAGTGCGGTCGGTCATCGCGGCCAAGAGACCCAGTACTTC.

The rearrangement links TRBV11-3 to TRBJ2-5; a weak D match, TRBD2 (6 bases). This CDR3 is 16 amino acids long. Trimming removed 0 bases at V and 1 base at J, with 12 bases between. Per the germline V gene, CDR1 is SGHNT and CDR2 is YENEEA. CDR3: CASSLEAPGLQETQYF. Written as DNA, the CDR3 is TGTGCCAGCAGCTTAGAAGCCCCGGGACTCCAAGAGACCCAGTACTTC.

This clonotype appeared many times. The CDR3 bases are TGTGCCAGCAGTGAAGGGCAGGGGGACAATGAGCAGTTCTTC. It codes for CASSEGQGDNEQFF. V gene TRBV25-1 combines with J gene TRBJ2-1; 7 bases are a match to TRBD1. Germline CDR1 and CDR2: MGHDK and SYGVNS. The CDR3 has 14 amino acids. The V segment lost 2 bases and the J segment 5 bases; nucleotides outside the gene matches: 3.

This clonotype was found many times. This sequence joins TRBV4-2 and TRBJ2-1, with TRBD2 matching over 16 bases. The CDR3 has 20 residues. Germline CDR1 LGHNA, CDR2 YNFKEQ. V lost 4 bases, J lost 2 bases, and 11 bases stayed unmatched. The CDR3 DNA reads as TGTGCCAGCAGCCGGCAAGGGACTAGCGGGGGGGCCAGCACCTACAATGAGCAGTTCTTC. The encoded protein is CASSRQGTSGGASTYNEQFF.

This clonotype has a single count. CDR3 region: CAAGGAGTQYF. For the CDR3, the DNA is TGTGCGGCGGGGGGGGCAGGGACGCAGTATTTT. The chain combines TRBV3-1 with TRBJ2-3; 9 nucleotides line up with TRBD2. Germline V gives CDR1 LGHDT, CDR2 YNNKEL (reference sequence). The CDR3 consists of 11 residues.

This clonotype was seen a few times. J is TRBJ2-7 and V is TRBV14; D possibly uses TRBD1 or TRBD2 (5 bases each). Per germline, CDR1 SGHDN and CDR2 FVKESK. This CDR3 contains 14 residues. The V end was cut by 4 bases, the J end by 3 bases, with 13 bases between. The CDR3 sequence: CASSPTGTLYEQYF. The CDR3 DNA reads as TGTGCCAGCAGCCCGACCGGGACCCTCTACGAGCAGTACTTC.

The CDR3 protein is CASSSRGRDTQYF. In nucleotides, the CDR3 is TGTGCCAGCAGCAGCAGGGGAAGAGATACGCAGTATTTT. The chain links TRBV7-2 to TRBJ2-3; D perhaps matches TRBD1 (6 bases). Trimming stripped 5 bases from V and 5 bases from J, with 11 bases between. This CDR3 spans 13 amino acids. The V gene's germline CDR1 is SGHTA and CDR2 FQGNSA. Variable domain in full (rest from reference TRBV7-2 and TRBJ2-3): GAGVSQSPSNKVTEKGKDVELRCDPISGHTALYWYRQSLGQGLEFLIYFQGNSAPDKSGLPSDRFSAERTGGSVSTLTIQRTQQEDSAVYLCASSSRGRDTQYFGPGTRLTVL.

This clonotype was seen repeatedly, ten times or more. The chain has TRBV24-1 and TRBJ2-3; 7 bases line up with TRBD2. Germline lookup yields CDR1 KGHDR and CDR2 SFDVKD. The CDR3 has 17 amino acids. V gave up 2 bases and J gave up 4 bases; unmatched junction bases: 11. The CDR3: CATSDSVAGIVADTQYF. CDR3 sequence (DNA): TGTGCCACCAGTGATTCGGTAGCGGGCATCGTTGCAGATACGCAGTATTTT.

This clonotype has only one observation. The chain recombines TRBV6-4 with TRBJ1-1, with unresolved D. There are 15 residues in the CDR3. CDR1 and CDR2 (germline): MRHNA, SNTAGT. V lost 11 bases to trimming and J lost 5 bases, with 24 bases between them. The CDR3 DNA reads TGTGCCTATAGAGCCCCACCCAACTGGGATACTGAAGCTTTCTTT. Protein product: CAYRAPPNWDTEAFF.

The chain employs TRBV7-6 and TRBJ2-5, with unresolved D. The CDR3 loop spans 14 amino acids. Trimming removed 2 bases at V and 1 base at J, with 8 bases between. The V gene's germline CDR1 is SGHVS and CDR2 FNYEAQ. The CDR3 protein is CASSLNRVQETQYF. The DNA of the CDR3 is TGTGCCAGCAGCTTAAATCGGGTCCAAGAGACCCAGTACTTC.

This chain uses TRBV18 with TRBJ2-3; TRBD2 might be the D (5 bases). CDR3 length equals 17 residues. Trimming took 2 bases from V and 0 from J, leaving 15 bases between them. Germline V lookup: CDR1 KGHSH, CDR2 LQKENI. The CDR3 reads CASSPAGQLKSTDTQYF. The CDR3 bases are TGTGCCAGCTCACCAGCGGGTCAACTAAAAAGCACAGATACGCAGTATTTT. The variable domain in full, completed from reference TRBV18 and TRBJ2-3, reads NAGVMQNPRHLVRRRGQEARLRCSPMKGHSHVYWYRQLPEEGLKFMVYLQKENIIDESGMPKERFSAEFPKEGPSILRIQQVVRGDSAAYFCASSPAGQLKSTDTQYFGPGTRLTVL.

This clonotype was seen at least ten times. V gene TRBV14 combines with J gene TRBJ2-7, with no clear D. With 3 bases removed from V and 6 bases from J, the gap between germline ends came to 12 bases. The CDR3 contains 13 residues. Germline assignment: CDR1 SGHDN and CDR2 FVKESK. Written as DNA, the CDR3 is TGTGCCAGCAGCCAGACCTCAGTGGGCGAGCAGTACGTC. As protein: CASSQTSVGEQYV.

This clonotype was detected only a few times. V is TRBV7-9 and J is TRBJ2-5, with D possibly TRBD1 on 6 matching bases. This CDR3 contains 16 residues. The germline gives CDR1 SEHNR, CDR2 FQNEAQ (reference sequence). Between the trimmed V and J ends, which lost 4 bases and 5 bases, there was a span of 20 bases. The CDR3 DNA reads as TGTGCCAGCAGCTCTGGAGTCGGCCAGGGGTTTGAGACCCAGTACTTC. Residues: CASSSGVGQGFETQYF. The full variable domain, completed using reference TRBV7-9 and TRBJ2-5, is DTGVSQNPRHKITKRGQNVTFRCDPISEHNRLYWYRQTLGQGPEFLTYFQNEAQLEKSRLLSDRFSAERPKGSFSTLEIQRTEQGDSAMYLCASSSGVGQGFETQYFGPGTRLLVL.

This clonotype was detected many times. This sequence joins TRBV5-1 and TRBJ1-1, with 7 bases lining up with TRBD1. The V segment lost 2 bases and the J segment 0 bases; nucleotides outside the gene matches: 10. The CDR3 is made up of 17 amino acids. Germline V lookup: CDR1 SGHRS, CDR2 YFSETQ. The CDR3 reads CASSLLPTGQMNTEAFF. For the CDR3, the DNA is TGCGCCAGCAGCTTACTCCCAACGGGACAGATGAACACTGAAGCTTTCTTT.

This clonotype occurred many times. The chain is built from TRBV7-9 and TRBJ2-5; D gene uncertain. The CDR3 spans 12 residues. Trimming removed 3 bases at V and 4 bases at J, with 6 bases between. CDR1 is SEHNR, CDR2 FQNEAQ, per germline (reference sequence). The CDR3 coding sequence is TGTGCCAGCAGCTTTCACGTAGAGACCCAGTACTTC. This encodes CASSFHVETQYF.

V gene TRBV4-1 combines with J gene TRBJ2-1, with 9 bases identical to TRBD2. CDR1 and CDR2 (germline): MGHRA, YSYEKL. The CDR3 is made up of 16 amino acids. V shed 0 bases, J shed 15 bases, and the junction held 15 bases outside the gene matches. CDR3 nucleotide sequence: TGCGCCAGCAGCCAAGAGTCTGCGGGGGGGCCCTTGTCGTGGTTCTTC. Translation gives CASSQESAGGPLSWFF.

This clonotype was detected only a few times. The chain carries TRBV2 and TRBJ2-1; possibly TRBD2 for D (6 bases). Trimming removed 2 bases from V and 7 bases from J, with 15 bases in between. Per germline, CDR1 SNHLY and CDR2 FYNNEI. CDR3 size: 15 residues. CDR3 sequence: CASSELAGSVNEQFF. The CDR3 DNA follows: TGTGCCAGCAGTGAATTGGCGGGAAGTGTAAATGAGCAGTTCTTC.